This T cell receptor (beta chain) emerged from a study of human T cells and chemical hapten exposure. Study context: Researchers reported sensitizing an approximately 2 cm by approximately 2 cm upper inner arm skin site with 2% DPC. Throughout a study of approximately 25 weeks, patients underwent weekly scalp administration of diphenylcyclopropenone doses.

TCRdb re-derived calls from the RACE reads in MiXCR, one entry per CDR3 protein. There are approximately 74,000 distinct CDR3 sequences in the sample; around a third occur only once, and about 10% lies in the top ten. The CDR3 is 17 amino acids. Trimming took 6 bases from V and 9 from J; bases not matched to a gene: 15. This clonotype was picked up a small number of times. Described time point: patch test 1, 2 weeks after DPC sensitization. The treatment denotes: therapeutic diphenylcyclopropenone sensitization with weekly scalp DPC. The clonotype originates from a man aged 35 to 55 with alopecia areata. Some clones in this sample may be carry-over from other donors' samples. Specimen: whole blood, collected in connection with sensitization to the hapten diphenylcyclopropenone (DPC). The chain recombines TRBV12-3 or TRBV12-4 with TRBJ1-6, with 9 bases aligning to TRBD1. The CDR3 nucleotides are TGTGCCAGCAGCCCTACCGGGACAGGGAGACAAAGTTCACCCCTCCACTTT. It specifies CASSPTGTGRQSSPLHF.